Below, 6 T cell receptor beta chains from the same sample are listed, as sequenced in a study of OX40 agonist ivuxolimab in advanced cancers. Sequencing was performed with immunoSEQ multiplex PCR; in TCRdb, only in-frame clones are kept and a portion is missing. Among some 71,000 clones listed, 91% were seen once. The sample was CD4+ or CD8+ T cells sorted from blood, taken in a trial of the OX40 agonist ivuxolimab. These receptors all come from an adult with an advanced solid tumor such as melanoma, head and neck, liver or kidney cancer.

This clone showed up just a few times. The V and J genes are TRBV4-3 and TRBJ1-4, with 7 positions matching TRBD1. The V segment lost 3 bases and the J segment 6 bases; nucleotides outside the gene matches: 10. Germline loops: CDR1 LGHNA, CDR2 YSLEER. The CDR3 sequence is 16 residues long. The DNA of the CDR3 is TGCGCCAGCAGCCATGAAACCGGGACAGCGGATGAAAAACTGTTTTTT. This sequence encodes CASSHETGTADEKLFF.

V gene TRBV6-6 combines with J gene TRBJ2-7; 10 bases align to TRBD1. The junction had 6 bases not matched to a gene; V was cut back by 4 bases and J by 6 bases. The CDR3 sequence is 14 residues long. Per the germline V gene, CDR1 is MNHNY and CDR2 is SVGAGI (reference sequence). The CDR3 DNA sequence: TGTGCCAGCAGTTCGCGGGACAGGGGACGCGAGCAGTACTTC. This translates into CASSSRDRGREQYF.

This chain joins TRBV25-1 and TRBJ2-7, with 10 bases fitting TRBD2. The germline CDR1 and CDR2 sequences are MGHDK and SYGVNS. With V trimmed by 6 bases and J by 2 bases, 10 bases remained unmatched. The CDR3 is 16 residues long. CDR3 amino acids: CASRGITSGNPYEQYF. CDR3 sequence (DNA): TGTGCCAGCAGGGGGATCACTAGCGGGAATCCCTACGAGCAGTACTTC.

The chain carries TRBV4-3 and TRBJ2-1; 10 bases match TRBD1. J lost 6 bases, V lost 4 bases, and 9 bases had no gene match. This CDR3 comprises 16 residues. Germline CDR1 LGHNA, CDR2 YSLEER. The CDR3 bases are TGCGCCAGCAGCCCGTCATGGGACAGGGGCGGCAATGAGCAGTTCTTC. This codes for CASSPSWDRGGNEQFF.

The rearrangement uses TRBV7-8 and TRBJ2-1; 8 bases fit TRBD2. The germline CDR1 and CDR2 sequences are SGHVS and FQNEAQ. The V and J ends lost 6 bases and 4 bases, in that order; junction bases with no gene match: 8. This CDR3 has 15 residues. CDR3 nucleotides: TGTGCCAGCAGACCATCTAGCGGGCCTTACAATGAGCAGTTCTTC. Translated: CASRPSSGPYNEQFF.

The chain combines TRBV7-9 with TRBJ2-7; D not certain. CDR1 and CDR2 from the germline V gene are SEHNR and FQNEAQ (reference sequence). Trimming removed 2 bases from V and 1 base from J, with 6 bases in between. The CDR3 contains 13 residues. The CDR3 sequence is CASSLLLSYEQYF. CDR3 nucleotides: TGTGCCAGCAGCTTACTATTATCCTACGAGCAGTACTTC. The whole variable domain, remainder taken from reference TRBV7-9 and TRBJ2-7, is DTGVSQNPRHKITKRGQNVTFRCDPISEHNRLYWYRQTLGQGPEFLTYFQNEAQLEKSRLLSDRFSAERPKGSFSTLEIQRTEQGDSAMYLCASSLLLSYEQYFGPGTRLTVT.